This T cell receptor beta chain was identified in a study of OX40 agonist ivuxolimab in advanced cancers. For the study at large: Each dose-escalation patient presented with hepatocellular carcinoma, melanoma, renal cell or head and neck cancer.

V was pared by 9 bases and J by 4 bases, with 21 bases between. This CDR3 has 15 residues. The V gene's germline CDR1 is SGHVS and CDR2 FNYEAQ. Concerning this clone: No antigen is known for it.

General study points: With doses of 0.1 to 3.0 mg/kg, CD4+ and CD8+ blood T cells had undergone clonal expansion by week 6. Among some nonresponders, normalized T-cell clonal expansion was also low.

Sequencing was performed with immunoSEQ multiplex PCR; in TCRdb, only in-frame clones are kept and a portion is missing. This sample has 6,000 or so clones, with roughly 86% found just once. This sequence originates from an adult with an advanced solid tumor such as melanoma, head and neck, liver or kidney cancer. Sequenced material: CD4+ or CD8+ T cells sorted from blood, taken in a trial of the OX40 agonist ivuxolimab. This chain connects TRBV7-6 to TRBJ2-5, with D maybe TRBD2 (5 bases). This chain's CDR3 is CASLSEGSSRETQYF. The CDR3 bases are TGTGCCAGTCTCTCCGAGGGATCCAGCCGAGAGACCCAGTACTTC. Based on the CDR3 plus reference TRBV7-6 and TRBJ2-5, the full variable domain is GAGVSQSPRYKVTKRGQDVALRCDPISGHVSLYWYRQALGQGPEFLTYFNYEAQQDKSGLPNDRFSAERPEGSISTLTIQRTEQRDSAMYRCASLSEGSSRETQYFGPGTRLLVL.